This T cell receptor (beta chain) is from a study of blood T cells in healthy people across ages. Overall study findings and caveats: The study found TCR beta diversity correlated strongly with naive T cell percentage.

Trimming pared 2 bases from V and 1 base from J, leaving 9 bases between. CDR1 LNHNV and CDR2 YYDKDF come from the germline V gene (reference sequence). This CDR3 spans 14 amino acids. A second PCR of roughly 6 to 12 cycles used a sample-barcoded 5' primer and a J-beta primer mix. Sequencing recovered at least 2.5 million CDR3-containing paired-end reads from each sample. Each CDR3 protein is one row after TCRdb ran MiXCR on the 5' RACE reads. The top ten hold about 12% of the sample, which has about a million distinct CDR3 sequences, under 40% seen once. Worth noting for this clonotype: Antigen unknown.

The V call is TRBV15, the J call TRBJ2-7; TRBD1 might be the D (6 bases). The TCR originated in a man between 18 and 29 years old in good health. The specimen was blood. CDR3 coding DNA: TGTGCCACCAGCAGACAGGGGAAGTCCTACGAGCAGTACTTC. Translation gives CATSRQGKSYEQYF. The full variable domain, completed using reference TRBV15 and TRBJ2-7, is DAMVIQNPRYQVTQFGKPVTLSCSQTLNHNVMYWYQQKSSQAPKLLFHYYDKDFNNEADTPDNFQSRRPNTSFCFLDIRSPGLGDTAMYLCATSRQGKSYEQYFGPGTRLTVT.